Listed below are T cell receptor beta chains from one sample, sequenced in a study of T and B cells in COVID-19 patients. TCRdb analysed the multiplex PCR reads with MiXCR anew, one entry per CDR3 protein. The sample contains some 11,000 distinct CDR3 sequences, 30% to 35% of which appear only once. The sequenced material came from blood. All receptors come from a human donor with active COVID-19. The CDR3 runs from the conserved cysteine through the conserved F or W. D genes are given only for firm matches. The size entry is marked missing in some rows and otherwise reads once, few, many or a size class.

CDR3 protein	CDR3 DNA	V gene	clone size	D gene	J gene
CASRKTGGGINTEAFF	TGTGCCAGCAGGAAGACAGGAGGGGGTATAAACACTGAAGCTTTCTTT	TRBV27	NA	NA	TRBJ1-1
CASSKTGRSSTDTQYF	TGTGCCAGCAGTAAGACAGGGAGATCTAGCACAGATACGCAGTATTTT	TRBV6-1	NA	TRBD1	TRBJ2-3
CASKLTVHTDTQYF	TGTGCCAGCAAGCTGACTGTTCACACAGATACGCAGTATTTT	TRBV14	NA	NA	TRBJ2-3
CASSWGTDTQYF	TGCGCCAGCAGCTGGGGCACAGATACGCAGTATTTT	TRBV5-1	few	NA	TRBJ2-3
CASIKQAFTGELFF	TGTGCCAGTATTAAACAGGCATTTACCGGGGAGCTGTTTTTT	TRBV19	medium-sized	NA	TRBJ2-2
CASSLAQGASSPLHF	TGTGCCAGCAGCCTCGCTCAGGGGGCGAGTTCACCCCTCCACTTT	TRBV6-6	few	TRBD1	TRBJ1-6
CASSFPIEDNEQFF	TGTGCCAGCAGCTTCCCCATAGAAGACAATGAGCAGTTCTTC	TRBV13	NA	NA	TRBJ2-1
CASSRTSGATYEQYF	TGTGCCAGCAGCCGCACTAGCGGGGCTACCTACGAGCAGTACTTC	TRBV7-2	NA	TRBD2	TRBJ2-7
CASSAGQGVKGYTF	TGTGCCAGTAGTGCGGGACAGGGGGTAAAGGGCTACACCTTC	TRBV19	medium-sized	TRBD1	TRBJ1-2
CASSLGTGTYNEQFF	TGCGCCAGCAGCCTGGGGACAGGAACTTACAATGAGCAGTTCTTC	TRBV5-1	few	TRBD1	TRBJ2-1